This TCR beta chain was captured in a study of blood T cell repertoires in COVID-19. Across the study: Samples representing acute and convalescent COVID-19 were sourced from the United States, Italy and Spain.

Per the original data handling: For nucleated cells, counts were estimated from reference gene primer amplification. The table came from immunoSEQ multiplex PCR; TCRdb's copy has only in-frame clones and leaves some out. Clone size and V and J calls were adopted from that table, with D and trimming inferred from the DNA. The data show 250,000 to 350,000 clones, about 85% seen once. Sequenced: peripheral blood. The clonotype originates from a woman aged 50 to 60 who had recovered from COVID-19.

This CDR3 is CASSLEGARETQYF. The DNA of the CDR3 is TGTGCCAGCAGCTTGGAAGGGGCCCGAGAGACCCAGTACTTC. The V and J genes are TRBV5-5 and TRBJ2-5; tentatively, D is TRBD1 (5 bases). The CDR3 loop spans 14 amino acids. The V and J ends lost 0 bases and 4 bases respectively, with 10 bases between them. CDR1 SGHKS and CDR2 YYEKEE come from the germline V gene (reference sequence).